This TCR beta chain originates from a study of blood T cells in healthy people across ages (dated by TCRdb to the mid-2010s). Some background on the complete study: In model experiments, roughly one uniquely barcoded TCR beta cDNA molecule per two T cells was captured by template switching. Donors were grouped into four age groups: young (average 16 years), middle-aged (roughly 37), aged (around 60) and long-lived (over 80). Age-related changes in TCR beta repertoire diversity were measured in the study by deep sequencing normalized with unique cDNA molecular identifiers. To avoid experimental bias, donors of different ages were randomly spread across the sequencing lanes. Using the same blood draw, the study looked at two additional independent replicas of 1 million unique cDNA reads for two donors, one aged 18 to 30 and the other aged 80 or older.

As to this clonotype: Its antigen is not yet known. Base qualities are not at hand, and no much larger clone is one base apart.

Library prep was done by 5' RACE. The run used an Illumina HiSeq 2500. A second 7 to 11 cycle PCR used a sample-barcoded 5' primer and a J-beta primer mix. Each TCR beta cDNA molecule received a unique molecular identifier from a template-switch 5' adaptor carrying 12 random nucleotides. Each sample yielded at least 2.5 million CDR3-containing paired-end reads. All of the RNA was converted into first-strand cDNA using the Mint cDNA synthesis kit, with a TRBC-specific oligonucleotide serving as the primer. After uracil-DNA glycosylase treatment, a first 18-cycle PCR used universal primers M1SS and BC2_uni_R on all cDNA. The published analysis was carried out like this. Normalization of each sample was performed by random selection of 1 million high-quality reads, each carrying a distinct molecular identifier. Reads with shared molecular identifiers were discarded instead of being binned into consensus sequences. MiTCR, run with a Q25 quality threshold and the strictest error-elimination algorithm, handled CDR3 identification, clonotype clustering and error correction. A nonparametric unseen species model using Euler transformation provided a lower-bound estimate of total TCR beta diversity. TCRdb's own reprocessing of the public reads used fastp at Q25 and MiXCR and kept productive beta chains. Every CDR3 protein is listed once, alongside the most common genes and DNA of its rows. The V and J calls and clone size are TCRdb's, not the authors'. This sample is represented by 780,000 or so distinct CDR3 sequences; around 50% of them were singletons. The leading ten clones occupy 20% to 30% of the sample.

Overall results and qualifications from the work: Because donor CMV infection status was unknown, age-related changes in expanded clonotypes were potentially confounded. Conclusive comparison of naive and antigen-experienced compartments was prevented by the profiling of bulk unsorted PBMCs. Estimates of total diversity from one million sequenced T cells were regarded as lower bounds and underestimates. Observed TCR beta diversity per million T cells fell roughly linearly with age, and a significant reduction was already apparent by age roughly 40. Compared with the aged group, the long-lived group had more naive CD4+ T cells, fewer expanded clones and increased TCR diversity, suggesting age selection. Observed TCR beta diversity correlated strongly with the percentage of naive T cells measured by flow cytometry.

CDR1 and CDR2, looked up from the germline V gene (reference sequence), are DFQATT and SNEGSKA. Here V drops 5 bases and J drops 7 bases, and the junction holds 4 bases not matched to any gene. Including the terminal cysteine and phenylalanine, the CDR3 comprises 12 residues. This entry keeps only the CDR3 DNA: 36 bases, framed from base 1. Donors were 35 to 40 systemically healthy Caucasian individuals from Russia aged roughly 6 to 90 years. Ten milliliters of peripheral blood were drawn from each donor into EDTA-treated Vacutainer tubes. PBMCs were isolated by Ficoll-Paque density-gradient centrifugation, with at least 6 million obtained per sample. Trizol reagent was used to extract total RNA from the PBMCs, yielding at least 5.5 micrograms per sample. For every donor, flow cytometry on a PBMC aliquot measured the percentage of naive CD45RAhigh/CD27high T cells.

This chain is built from TRBV20-1 and TRBJ1-5, with 8 central nucleotides matching TRBD1. The sequencing sample was made of blood. This clonotype originated in a man aged 35-49 years in good health. The CDR3 region reads CSAGQGTQPQHF. The nucleotides read TGCAGTGCTGGACAGGGTACCCAGCCCCAGCATTTT.